This TCR beta chain is drawn from a study of shared clonotypes between healthy human individuals. Points from the study as a whole: Larger estimated richness was generally recorded for naive subsets relative to memory subsets.

The assay was immunoSEQ multiplex PCR, and TCRdb's table has in-frame clones only and misses some. The table has hundreds of thousands of clones, around 93% seen once; the top ten hold about 25%. CDR3 length: 16 residues. V gave up 7 bases and J gave up 3 bases, with 16 bases separating them. Germline values: CDR1 LNHDA, CDR2 SQIVND (reference sequence). Naive CD8 cells, CD45RO-negative and positively selected for CCR7, excluded terminally differentiated effector memory CD45RA+ cells. About this clone itself: What it binds is not known.

Material: naive CD8+ T cells sorted from blood. This clonotype originated in a man between 25 and 39 years old in good health. The chain employs TRBV19 and TRBJ2-6; weak D call: TRBD1 (5 bases). The CDR3, as DNA: TGTGCCAGTAAAGAGACAGCCTTTTTTGGGGCCAACGTCCTGACTTTC. This codes for CASKETAFFGANVLTF.